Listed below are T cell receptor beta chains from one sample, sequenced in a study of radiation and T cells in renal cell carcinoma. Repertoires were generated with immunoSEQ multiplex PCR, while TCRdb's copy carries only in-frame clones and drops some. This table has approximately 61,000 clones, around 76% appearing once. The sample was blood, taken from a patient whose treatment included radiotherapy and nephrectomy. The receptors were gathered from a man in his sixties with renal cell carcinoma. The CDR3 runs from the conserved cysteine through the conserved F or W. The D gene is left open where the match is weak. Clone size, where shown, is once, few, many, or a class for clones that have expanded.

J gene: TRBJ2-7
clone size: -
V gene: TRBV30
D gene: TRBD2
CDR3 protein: CAWSLRSGAYSYEQYF
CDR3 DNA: TGTGCCTGGAGCCTCAGGAGCGGGGCTTACTCCTACGAGCAGTACTTC

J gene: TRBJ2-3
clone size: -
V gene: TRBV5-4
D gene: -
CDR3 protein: CASSESGAKGDTQYF
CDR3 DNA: TGTGCCAGCAGCGAATCCGGGGCCAAAGGGGATACGCAGTATTTT

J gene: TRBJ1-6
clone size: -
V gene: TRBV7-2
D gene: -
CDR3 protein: CASSLEFKAYSPLHF
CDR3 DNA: TGTGCCAGCAGCCTGGAGTTTAAGGCATATTCACCCCTCCACTTT

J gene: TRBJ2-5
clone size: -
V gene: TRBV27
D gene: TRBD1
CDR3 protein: CASSPLTGGTETQYF
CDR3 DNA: TGTGCCAGCAGCCCATTGACAGGGGGCACAGAGACCCAGTACTTC

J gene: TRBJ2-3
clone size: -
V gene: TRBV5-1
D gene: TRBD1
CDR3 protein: CASSLRGPRTGFTDTQYF
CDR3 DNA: TGCGCCAGCAGCCTCCGCGGGCCCCGGACAGGGTTCACAGATACGCAGTATTTT

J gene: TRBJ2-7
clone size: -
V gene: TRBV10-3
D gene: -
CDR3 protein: CAISATTQGFGEQYF
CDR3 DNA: TGTGCCATCAGTGCCACCACGCAGGGTTTCGGCGAGCAGTACTTC

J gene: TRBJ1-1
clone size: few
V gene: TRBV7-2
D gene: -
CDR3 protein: CASSLVGAYFF
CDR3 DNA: TGTGCCAGCAGCTTAGTGGGTGCGTATTTCTTT

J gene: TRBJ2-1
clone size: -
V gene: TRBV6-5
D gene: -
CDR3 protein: CASSYMWEQFF
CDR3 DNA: TGTGCCAGCAGTTACATGTGGGAGCAGTTCTTC

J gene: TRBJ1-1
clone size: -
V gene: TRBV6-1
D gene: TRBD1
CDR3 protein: CASSDRGLDTEAFF
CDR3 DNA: TGTGCCAGCAGCGACAGGGGCCTTGACACTGAAGCTTTCTTT

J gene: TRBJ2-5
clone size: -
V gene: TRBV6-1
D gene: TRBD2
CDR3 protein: CASSLAEQETQYF
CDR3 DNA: TGTGCCAGCAGCCTAGCGGAGCAAGAGACCCAGTACTTC

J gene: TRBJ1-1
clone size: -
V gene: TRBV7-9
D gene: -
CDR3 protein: CASSERTGNTEAFF
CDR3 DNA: TGTGCCAGCAGCGAGAGGACGGGGAACACTGAAGCTTTCTTT

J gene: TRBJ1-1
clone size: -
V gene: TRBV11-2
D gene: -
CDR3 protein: CASSPLPQNTEAFF
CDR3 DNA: TGTGCCAGCAGCCCCCTCCCGCAGAACACTGAAGCTTTCTTT

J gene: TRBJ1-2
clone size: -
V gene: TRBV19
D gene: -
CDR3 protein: CASSMARRSYGYTF
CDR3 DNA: TGTGCCAGCTCTATGGCCCGACGGAGCTATGGCTACACCTTC

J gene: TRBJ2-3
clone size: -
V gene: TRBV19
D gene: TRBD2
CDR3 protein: CASKGRGLAGGGDTQYF
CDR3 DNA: TGTGCCAGTAAGGGTAGGGGCCTAGCGGGAGGAGGAGATACGCAGTATTTT

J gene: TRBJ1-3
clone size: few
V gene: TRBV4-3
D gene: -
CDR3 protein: CASSQGPGYSGNTIYF
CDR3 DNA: TGCGCCAGCAGCCAAGGACCCGGTTACTCTGGAAACACCATATATTTT

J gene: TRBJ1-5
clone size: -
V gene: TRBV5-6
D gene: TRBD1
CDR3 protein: CASSLGQGYQPQHF
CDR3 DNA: TGTGCCAGCAGCTTAGGACAGGGGTATCAGCCCCAGCATTTT

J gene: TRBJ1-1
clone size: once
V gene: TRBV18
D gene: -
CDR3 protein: CASSPPARNTEAFF
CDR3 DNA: TGTGCCAGCTCACCCCCAGCAAGGAACACTGAAGCTTTCTTT

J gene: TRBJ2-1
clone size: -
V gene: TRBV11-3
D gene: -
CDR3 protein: CASSRLVLNEQFF
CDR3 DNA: TGTGCCAGCAGCCGACTAGTCCTAAATGAGCAGTTCTTC

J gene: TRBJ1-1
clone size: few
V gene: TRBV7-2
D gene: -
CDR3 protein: CASSFVEFTEAFF
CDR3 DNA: TGTGCCAGCAGCTTTGTGGAATTCACTGAAGCTTTCTTT

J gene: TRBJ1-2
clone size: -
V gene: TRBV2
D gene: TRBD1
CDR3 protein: CASSDRSTGDDTGYTF
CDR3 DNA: TGTGCCAGCAGTGATCGTAGTACAGGGGATGACACTGGCTACACCTTC

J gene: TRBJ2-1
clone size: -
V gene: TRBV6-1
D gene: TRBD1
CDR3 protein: CASSEGTGNYNEQFF
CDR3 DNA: TGTGCCAGCAGTGAAGGGACAGGGAACTACAATGAGCAGTTCTTC

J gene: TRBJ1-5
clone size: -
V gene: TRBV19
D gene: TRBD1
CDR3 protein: CASSIGGGAGNQPQHF
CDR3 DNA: TGTGCCAGTAGTATAGGAGGGGGCGCTGGCAATCAGCCCCAGCATTTT

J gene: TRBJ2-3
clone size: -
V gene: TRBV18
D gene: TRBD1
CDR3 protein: CASSPPGTGLDTQYF
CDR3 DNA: TGTGCCAGCTCACCACCCGGGACAGGGTTAGATACGCAGTATTTT